Listed below are T cell receptor beta chains from one sample, sequenced in a study of blood T cells in healthy people across ages. TCRdb recomputed calls from the 5' RACE reads with MiXCR, one row per CDR3 protein. The sample lists fewer than 900,000 distinct CDR3 sequences, roughly 44% seen once, with 20% to 25% in the top ten. Sequencing used blood. These receptors originate from an older woman in good health. The CDR3 runs from the conserved cysteine through the conserved F or W. The D gene is left open where the match is weak. The size entry is marked missing in some rows and otherwise reads once, few, many or a size class.

D	V	size	J	DNA	CDR3
-	TRBV24-1	few	TRBJ2-5	TGTGCCACCAGTGATACCGGGACCGGGTGGGAAGAGACCCAGTACTTC	CATSDTGTGWEETQYF
-	TRBV12-3/TRBV12-4	-	TRBJ2-7	TGTGCCAGCAGTTTTCGGGGCCCGACCTACGAGCAGTACTTC	CASSFRGPTYEQYF
-	TRBV6-1	-	TRBJ1-2	TGTGCCAGCAGTGTGAGACAGAGCCCCTATGGCTACACCTTC	CASSVRQSPYGYTF
-	TRBV5-5	-	TRBJ2-7	TGTGCCAGCAGCTTGTACGGGGAAGAGGCCCAGTACTTC	CASSLYGEEAQYF
-	TRBV6-1	-	TRBJ1-2	TGTGCCAGCAGTGGGGGACAAGCTGGCTACACCTTC	CASSGGQAGYTF
-	TRBV20-1	-	TRBJ1-1	TGCAGTGCTAGGGGCGGACAAGAAGCTTTCTTT	CSARGGQEAFF
-	TRBV7-8	few	TRBJ1-1	TGTGCCAGCAGCTCTGTTGTGAACACTGAAGCTTTCTTT	CASSSVVNTEAFF
TRBD2	TRBV20-1	-	TRBJ2-2	TGCAGTGCTAGAGATTTTACTAGCGGGGCCACCGGGGAGCTGTTTTTT	CSARDFTSGATGELFF
-	TRBV24-1	few	TRBJ2-5	TGTGCCACCAAGGACGGAGAGACCCAGTACTTC	CATKDGETQYF
TRBD2	TRBV29-1	-	TRBJ2-1	TGCAGCGTGTGGACTAGCGGGAGAGGCAATGAGCAGTTCTTC	CSVWTSGRGNEQFF
TRBD2	TRBV12-3/TRBV12-4	-	TRBJ2-3	TGTGCCAGCAGGAGACTAGCAGCTAGTACAGATACGGAGTATTTT	CASRRLAASTDTEYF
TRBD1	TRBV20-1	few	TRBJ1-6	TGCAGTGCTAGAAGGGGACAGGGGATAAGCTCCTATAATTCACCCCTCCACTTT	CSARRGQGISSYNSPLHF
-	TRBV7-9	-	TRBJ1-6	TGTGCCAGCAGCTTAGCCCGGACAGCCTATAATTCACCCCTCCACTTT	CASSLARTAYNSPLHF
-	TRBV7-9	few	TRBJ2-7	TGTGCCAGCAGCTCCCCGTGGACGGGAGAGCAGTACTTC	CASSSPWTGEQYF
TRBD2	TRBV12-3/TRBV12-4	few	TRBJ2-7	TGTGCCAGCAATACACTAGCGGGAGGATCCGAGCAGTACTTC	CASNTLAGGSEQYF
TRBD2	TRBV18	-	TRBJ2-2	TGTGCCAGCTCACTACCGGGACTAGCGTCCACCGGGGAGCTGTTTTTT	CASSLPGLASTGELFF
TRBD2	TRBV7-9	-	TRBJ2-6	TGTGCCAGTCCGGGGGGGACTGGGGCCAACGTCCTGACTTTC	CASPGGTGANVLTF
-	TRBV4-3	-	TRBJ2-4	TGCGCCAGCAGCCAAGATAGGGGACGGGCCAAAAACATTCAGTACTTC	CASSQDRGRAKNIQYF
TRBD2	TRBV9	many	TRBJ2-7	TGTGCCAGCAGCGTCGCTAGCGGGGAAACCTACGAGCAGTACTTC	CASSVASGETYEQYF
-	TRBV3-1	many	TRBJ2-4	TGTGCCAGCAGCCAAGCCAACATTCAGTACTTC	CASSQANIQYF
-	TRBV29-1	-	TRBJ2-7	TGCAGCGTTGTGGCCTTTACCGGGACGGCGGCCTACGAGCAGTACTTC	CSVVAFTGTAAYEQYF
TRBD1	TRBV10-3	-	TRBJ2-7	TGTGCCATCAGTGCGGGGACAGGGGTCGGGTACGAGCAGTACTTC	CAISAGTGVGYEQYF
-	TRBV20-1	-	TRBJ1-6	TGCAGTGCTAGTGGGGGGGGGATATTTCCCCTTAATTCACCCCTCCACTTT	CSASGGGIFPLNSPLHF
TRBD1	TRBV29-1	-	TRBJ1-2	TGCAGCGTTAGTGAGGCAGGGGGCATGAACTATGGCTACACCTTC	CSVSEAGGMNYGYTF
TRBD2	TRBV20-1	-	TRBJ2-3	TGCAGTGGCGGGAGGGCCGAAGATACGCAGTATTTT	CSGGRAEDTQYF
-	TRBV4-3	many	TRBJ2-3	TGCGCCAGCAGCCAAAGCGGGCCCAGCACAGATACGCAGTATTTT	CASSQSGPSTDTQYF
-	TRBV5-4	-	TRBJ1-2	TGTGCCAGCAGCTTTGGTGGCCCTTACTACTATGGCTACACCTTC	CASSFGGPYYYGYTF
TRBD2	TRBV7-9	-	TRBJ2-1	TGTGCCAGCAGCTTAGGGCTCGGACTAGCGGTTTACAATGAGCAGTTCTTC	CASSLGLGLAVYNEQFF
-	TRBV2	-	TRBJ2-1	TGTGCCAGCAGGCCAGGGGTAAAGGGTGAGCAGTTCTTC	CASRPGVKGEQFF